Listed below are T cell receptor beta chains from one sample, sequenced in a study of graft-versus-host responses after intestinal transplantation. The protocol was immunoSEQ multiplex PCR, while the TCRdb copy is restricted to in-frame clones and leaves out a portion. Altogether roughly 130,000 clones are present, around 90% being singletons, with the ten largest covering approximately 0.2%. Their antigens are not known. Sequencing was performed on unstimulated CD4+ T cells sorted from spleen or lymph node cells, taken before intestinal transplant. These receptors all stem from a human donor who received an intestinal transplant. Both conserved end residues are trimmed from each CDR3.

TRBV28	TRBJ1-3	ASSFRGGGNTIY
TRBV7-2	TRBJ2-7	ASSSRSGSSYEQY
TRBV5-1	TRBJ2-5	ASSLVAPPAGETQY
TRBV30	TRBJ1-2	AWSRGRDYGYT
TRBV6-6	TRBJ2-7	ASIRGLSDEQY
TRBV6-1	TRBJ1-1	ASSEAKEGENTEAF
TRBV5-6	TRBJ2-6	ASSGGRGAIPSGANVLT
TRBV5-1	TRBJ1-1	ASSSDRGHTEAF
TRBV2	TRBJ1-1	ASSGEVNTEAF
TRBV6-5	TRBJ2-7	ASSLRSGRSEQY
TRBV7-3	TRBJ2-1	ASTPGTSGYNEQF
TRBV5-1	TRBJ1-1	ASSLPSLGFLNTEAF
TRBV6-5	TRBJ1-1	ASSYSGFPNTEAF
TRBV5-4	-	ASSPGQGFYNEQF
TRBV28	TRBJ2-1	ASSSSDAGSYNEQF
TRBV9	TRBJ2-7	ASSVEATGSYEQY
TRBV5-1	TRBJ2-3	ASSLSGEVTDTQY
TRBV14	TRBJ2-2	ASSQLSPNTGELF
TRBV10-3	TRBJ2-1	AISESIALGSNEQF
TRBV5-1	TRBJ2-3	ASSSGRTDTQY
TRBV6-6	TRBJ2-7	ASSRLPGLPGYEQY
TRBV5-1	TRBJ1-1	ASSLGLGTTEAF
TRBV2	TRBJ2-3	ASSERLLDTQY
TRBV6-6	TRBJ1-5	ASSRTGGNQPQH
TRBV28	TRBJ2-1	ASTLGWNEQF
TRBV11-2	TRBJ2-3	ASLAGGTDTQY
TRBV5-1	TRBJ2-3	ASSPTGVRDTQY
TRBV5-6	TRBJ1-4	ASSRMMRGEKLF
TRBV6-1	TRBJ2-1	ASSELGGNYNEQF
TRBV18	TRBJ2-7	ASSPPRPYEQY
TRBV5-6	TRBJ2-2	ASSFYRDDTGELF
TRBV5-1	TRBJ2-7	ASSPPDRTPYEQY
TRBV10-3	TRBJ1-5	AISESTGNQPQH
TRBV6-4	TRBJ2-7	ASRGQYSYEQY
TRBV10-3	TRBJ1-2	AISESAGYGYT
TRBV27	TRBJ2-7	ASSLVSGRVHEQY
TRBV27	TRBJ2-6	ASSVSSGANVLT
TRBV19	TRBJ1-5	ASSITGGNQPQH
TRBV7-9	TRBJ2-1	ASSWDYGSYNEQF
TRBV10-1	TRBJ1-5	ASSEDVTGFYQPQH
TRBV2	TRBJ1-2	ASRDRFLISGPNYGYT
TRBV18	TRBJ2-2	ASSQSGPPGGELF
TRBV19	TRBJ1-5	ASSKRTGDNYSNQPQH
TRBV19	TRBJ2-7	ASSRTSGSYEQY
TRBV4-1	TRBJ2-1	ASSQEPPRPGLAGGLYNEQF
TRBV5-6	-	ASSLKMRPQRYEQY
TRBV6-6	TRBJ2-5	ASANQETQY
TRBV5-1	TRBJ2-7	ASSLAASGYEQY
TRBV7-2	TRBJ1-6	ASSAQGNSPLH
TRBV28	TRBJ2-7	ASSFTRDVSYEQY
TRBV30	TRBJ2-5	AWSPLVLAGGPQEAQY